The 3 T cell receptor beta chains below were found in one sample sequenced in a study of T cell repertoires in cytomegalovirus infection. TCRdb used MiXCR to reprocess the reads, holding one entry per CDR3 protein. The sample has 300,000 to 400,000 distinct CDR3 sequences; roughly 28% are singletons. For these TCRs, the target antigens are not known. Here the sequenced sample was cultured PBMCs, taken from culture after CMV antigen stimulation. Receptor source: a human donor in good health (CMV status not recorded). Some clones in this sample may be carry-over from other donors' samples.

In its sample, this clonotype was seen a few times. The V call is TRBV25-1, the J call TRBJ1-2; D uncertain. CDR3 length: 15 residues. V lost 6 bases, J lost 1 base, and 15 bases lay in between. CDR1 is MGHDK and CDR2 is SYGVNS in the germline V gene. CDR3 region: CASRPALGDNYGYTF. DNA of the CDR3: TGTGCCAGCAGGCCAGCCCTCGGGGATAACTATGGCTACACCTTC.

V is TRBV6-1 and J is TRBJ2-7; unclear D gene. Germline CDR1 reads MNHNS; CDR2 reads SASEGT. V shed 10 bases and J shed 2 bases, with 24 bases lying between them. The CDR3 covers 16 residues. The CDR3 region is CAIPERGHCRTYEQYF. DNA for the CDR3: TGTGCCATCCCGGAGCGCGGCCACTGCCGCACCTACGAGCAGTACTTC.

This clonotype appeared a few times. The chain has TRBV11-2 and TRBJ2-5; tentatively, D is TRBD2 (6 bases). The CDR3 consists of 15 residues. Per germline, CDR1 SGHAT and CDR2 FQNNGV. The V end was cut by 0 bases, the J end by 4 bases, with 12 bases between. CDR3 DNA sequence: TGTGCCAGCAGCTTAGACCCCGGGGGAACAGAGACCCAGTACTTC. It yields the protein CASSLDPGGTETQYF.